The 21 T cell receptor beta chains listed next were all sequenced from one sample in a study of CD8+ T cells in alopecia areata. Isolated RNA was reverse transcribed into cDNA used as the sequencing template. Only in-frame clones appear in the TCRdb table, and some are missing; sequencing was by immunoSEQ multiplex PCR. Of about 190,000 clones in the sample, approximately 60% were seen once. Regarding treatment: oral pan-JAK inhibitor, 5-10 mg twice daily. This specimen was CD4+ T cells sorted from blood, taken at week 4, from a patient treated with tofacitinib. The receptors were sampled from a human donor with alopecia areata.

This sequence joins TRBV29-1 and TRBJ2-5; a weak D match, TRBD1 (6 bases). The length of the CDR3 is 13 residues. Germline V gene data show CDR1 as SQVTM and CDR2 as ANQGSEA. The germline V and J ends were trimmed by 1 base and 7 bases, with 13 bases remaining between them. The chain's CDR3 is CSVEGGPRGTQYF. CDR3 in DNA: TGCAGCGTTGAAGGAGGCCCCAGGGGGACCCAGTACTTC.

The chain recombines TRBV2 with TRBJ1-2, with 8 bases matching TRBD1. This CDR3 spans 13 amino acids. Losses at the gene ends were 9 bases for V and 4 bases for J; bases not matched to a gene: 7. Germline lookup yields CDR1 SNHLY and CDR2 FYNNEI. The CDR3 spells CARSQGAGYGYTF. In DNA, the CDR3 is TGTGCCAGATCCCAGGGGGCGGGCTATGGCTACACCTTC.

Comment on this clone: This sample includes further DNA sequences coding for the same CDR3. The V and J genes are TRBV19 and TRBJ2-5; 7 bases are a match to TRBD1. The CDR3 runs 15 residues. With 1 base clipped from V and 2 bases from J, the junction kept 4 bases outside the gene matches. The germline V gene encodes CDR1 LNHDA and CDR2 SQIVND (reference sequence). DNA of the CDR3: TGTGCCAGTAGTATAGCCAGGGACAGTCAAGAGACCCAGTACTTC. Its translation: CASSIARDSQETQYF.

In this sample, this clone turned up once. The chain carries TRBV30 and TRBJ1-2, with D possibly TRBD1 on 5 matching bases. The CDR3 has 15 residues. Germline V gene data show CDR1 as GTSNPN and CDR2 as SVGIG (reference sequence). The V end lost 1 base, the J end lost 4 bases, and 16 bases lay between the germline ends. CDR3 protein: CAWSATVTMSYGYTF. CDR3 nucleotide sequence: TGTGCCTGGAGTGCGACAGTTACCATGAGCTATGGCTACACCTTC.

There are many counts of this clone. The CDR3: CASSRSWGAYEQYF. Here the CDR3 DNA reads TGTGCCAGCAGCCGGTCTTGGGGGGCCTACGAGCAGTACTTC. The chain couples TRBV27 to TRBJ2-7, with a weak D call TRBD2 (6 bases). The germline V gene encodes CDR1 MNHEY and CDR2 SMNVEV (reference sequence). V was shortened by 6 bases and J by 2 bases, with 14 bases between the two germline ends. The CDR3 length is 14 residues.

The gene calls are TRBV30 and TRBJ2-7, with TRBD1 identical over 8 bases. The CDR3 runs to 15 residues. V lost 5 bases, J lost 1 base, and 10 bases stayed unmatched. Germline CDR1 is GTSNPN and CDR2 is SVGIG (reference sequence). In DNA, the CDR3 is TGTGCCTGGCTCCCGTTAGGACAGGGTTCCTACGAGCAGTACTTC. It translates to CAWLPLGQGSYEQYF.

The chain employs TRBV19 and TRBJ2-6, with TRBD1 matching over 9 bases. Germline CDR1 reads LNHDA; CDR2 reads SQIVND (reference sequence). The CDR3 loop spans 18 amino acids. V trimming: 4 bases; J trimming: 0 bases; junction bases outside the gene matches: 7. The CDR3 loop reads CASSTGTGSYSGANVLTF. In nucleotides, the CDR3 is TGTGCCAGTAGTACCGGGACAGGGTCTTACTCTGGGGCCAACGTCCTGACTTTC.

The J gene is TRBJ2-1, the V gene TRBV5-1; 8 bases are shared with TRBD2. Germline V gene lookup returns CDR1 SGHRS and CDR2 YFSETQ. The CDR3 sequence is 16 residues long. The V and J ends lost 4 bases and 8 bases, in that order; junction bases with no gene match: 14. The CDR3 region has the DNA TGCGCCAGCAGCCCCATAGGAGCGGGAGTAATCGATGAGCAGTTCTTC. This codes for CASSPIGAGVIDEQFF.

This chain links TRBV29-1 with TRBJ2-2, with D perhaps matching TRBD2 (6 bases). Germline-derived CDR1 and CDR2 are SQVTM and ANQGSEA. Trimming left V 7 bases short and J 6 bases short, with 15 bases between. The CDR3 consists of 13 residues. This CDR3 is CSAGRGMAGELFF. CDR3 DNA sequence: TGCAGCGCCGGCCGCGGGATGGCCGGGGAGCTGTTTTTT.

This clone has only a few counts. The chain couples TRBV6-5 to TRBJ2-2; D uncertain. This CDR3 contains 16 residues. The V and J ends lost 0 bases and 1 base respectively, with 9 bases between them. Germline loops: CDR1 MNHEY, CDR2 SVGAGI. In DNA form, the CDR3 reads TGTGCCAGCAGTTACTCGACGTTGGGGAACACCGGGGAGCTGTTTTTT. Translated, it gives CASSYSTLGNTGELFF.

This clone was detected only a few times. J is TRBJ2-7 and V is TRBV7-2; 11 nucleotides agree with TRBD2. The CDR3 has 17 amino acids. Germline V gene data show CDR1 as SGHTA and CDR2 as FQGNSA. V lost 5 bases and J lost 2; bases outside the gene matches: 11. Here the CDR3 reads CASSPWGLAEGTYEQYF. The CDR3 bases are TGTGCCAGCAGCCCATGGGGACTAGCGGAGGGTACCTACGAGCAGTACTTC.

There are a few counts of this clone. The J gene is TRBJ1-2, the V gene TRBV7-8; TRBD1 might be the D (6 bases). V lost 3 bases and J 7 bases, leaving 15 bases between the germline ends. This CDR3 comprises 14 residues. Per the germline V gene, CDR1 is SGHVS and CDR2 is FQNEAQ. The CDR3 DNA reads as TGTGCCAGCAGCTTCTCACAGGGAGGGCCTGGCTACACCTTC. It codes for CASSFSQGGPGYTF. Combining the CDR3 with reference TRBV7-8 and TRBJ1-2 gives the whole variable domain GAGVSQSPRYKVAKRGQDVALRCDPISGHVSLFWYQQALGQGPEFLTYFQNEAQLDKSGLPSDRFFAERPEGSVSTLKIQRTQQEDSAVYLCASSFSQGGPGYTFGSGTRLTVV.

The chain recombines TRBV29-1 with TRBJ2-1, with D possibly TRBD2 on 6 matching bases. The germline CDR1 and CDR2 sequences are SQVTM and ANQGSEA. The CDR3 runs to 16 residues. The V end was cut by 2 bases, the J end by 0 bases, with 14 bases between. Here the CDR3 reads CSVERGGTVSYNEQFF. Here the CDR3 DNA reads TGCAGCGTTGAACGGGGCGGGACCGTCTCCTACAATGAGCAGTTCTTC.

This sequence joins TRBV6-5 and TRBJ2-3; D is possibly TRBD2 (6 bases). CDR1 is MNHEY, CDR2 SVGAGI, per germline. The CDR3 extends over 16 amino acids. Between the trimmed V and J ends, which lost 2 bases and 5 bases, there was a span of 17 bases. This chain's CDR3 is CASSYGYGRLGDTQYF. Written as DNA, the CDR3 is TGTGCCAGCAGTTACGGGTACGGGAGACTAGGAGATACGCAGTATTTT.

This clone was found a few times. The chain uses TRBV30 and TRBJ2-7; D is undetermined. Germline CDR1 is GTSNPN and CDR2 is SVGIG (reference sequence). CDR3 size: 12 residues. Trimming left V 2 bases short and J 0 bases short, with 5 bases between. The CDR3 reads CAWSPRSYEQYF. The CDR3 region has the DNA TGTGCCTGGAGTCCCCGCTCCTACGAGCAGTACTTC.

The chain employs TRBV27 and TRBJ1-1, with TRBD1 as a possible D gene (5 bases). This CDR3 comprises 12 residues. V lost 5 bases, J lost 3 bases, and 7 bases lay in between. Germline CDR1 MNHEY, CDR2 SMNVEV (reference sequence). This chain's CDR3 is CASSGADTEAFF. CDR3 nucleotides: TGTGCCAGCAGTGGGGCAGACACTGAAGCTTTCTTT.

The V call is TRBV5-1, the J call TRBJ2-1, with 8 bases identical to TRBD2. This CDR3 comprises 12 residues. Germline V gene sequence: CDR1 SGHRS, CDR2 YFSETQ. Trimming removed 8 bases from V and 8 bases from J; junction bases left unmatched: 6. This chain's CDR3 is CASKREFDEQFF. CDR3 DNA: TGCGCCAGTAAGCGGGAGTTCGATGAGCAGTTCTTC.

CDR3 loop: CASSATGDSYNEQFF. DNA of the CDR3: TGTGCCAGCAGCGCGACAGGGGATTCCTACAATGAGCAGTTCTTC. This chain links TRBV9 with TRBJ2-1; 8 positions agree with TRBD1. CDR3 length equals 15 residues. In germline, CDR1 is SGDLS, CDR2 YYNGEE. The V segment lost 3 bases and the J segment 1 base; nucleotides outside the gene matches: 3.

This clone has more than one count but fewer than ten. The J gene is TRBJ1-1, the V gene TRBV5-1; weak D call: TRBD1 (6 bases). This CDR3 is 15 amino acids long. Germline V lookup: CDR1 SGHRS, CDR2 YFSETQ. V lost 3 bases and J 5 bases, leaving 17 bases between the germline ends. CDR3 sequence reads: CASSWKGGQPTEAFF. CDR3 coding DNA: TGCGCCAGCAGCTGGAAAGGAGGACAGCCTACTGAAGCTTTCTTT.

This chain connects TRBV9 to TRBJ2-3; TRBD1 might be the D (5 bases). The germline V gene encodes CDR1 SGDLS and CDR2 YYNGEE. V was shortened by 1 base and J by 4 bases, with 13 bases between the two germline ends. The CDR3 is 15 residues long. The CDR3 loop reads CASSVSQGWADTQYF. The CDR3 DNA is TGTGCCAGCAGCGTAAGTCAGGGATGGGCAGATACGCAGTATTTT.

This clone was recorded many times. The V and J genes are TRBV4-2 and TRBJ2-7; 7 bases match TRBD2. Germline CDR1 is LGHNA and CDR2 is YNFKEQ. Trimming at V came to 1 base and at J to 0 bases, leaving 6 bases not matched to a gene. This CDR3 contains 16 residues. Here the CDR3 reads CASSQATSADSYEQYF. Here the CDR3 DNA reads TGTGCCAGCAGCCAAGCTACTAGCGCTGACTCCTACGAGCAGTACTTC.